This T cell receptor (beta chain) was profiled in a study of OX40 agonist ivuxolimab in advanced cancers. Points from the study as a whole: Also showing low normalized T-cell clonal expansion were some of the nonresponders.

In regard to this clone: Its antigen is still unknown.

The germline V and J ends were trimmed by 1 base and 7 bases, with 11 bases remaining between them. CDR3 length: 13 amino acids. From germline, CDR1 is GTSNPN and CDR2 SVGIG (reference sequence). Some clones are missing from TCRdb's copy, which holds only in-frame ones; the method was immunoSEQ multiplex PCR. Of approximately 70,000 clones in the sample, approximately 85% are singletons; the top ten hold 0.42%. The V gene is TRBV30, the J gene TRBJ1-5; D might be TRBD1 (6 bases). Source: CD4+ or CD8+ T cells sorted from blood, taken in a trial of the OX40 agonist ivuxolimab. The source is an adult with an advanced solid tumor such as melanoma, head and neck, liver or kidney cancer. The CDR3 DNA follows: TGTGCCTGGAGTGCACAGGGCGGGCAGCCCCAGCATTTT. This encodes CAWSAQGGQPQHF.